A selection of T cell receptor beta chains follows, all from one sample in a study of T cell changes during pregnancy in multiple sclerosis. Method: immunoSEQ multiplex PCR; TCRdb's copy keeps in-frame clones and lacks some. The repertoire holds about 83,000 clones, with 90% to 95% as singletons. This specimen was peripheral blood, taken in the second trimester of pregnancy. The origin of the receptors is a female donor with multiple sclerosis, enrolled in a pregnancy study. Each CDR3 is given with its conserved first and last residue. The order of the fields is D gene, V gene, clone size, J gene, CDR3 DNA, CDR3 protein. A D gene is named only where the DNA matches it firmly. Size is omitted from some rows. Given values are once, few, many or a class for expanded clones.

d_call: TRBD2; v_call: TRBV27; clone_size: NA; j_call: TRBJ2-1; cdr3_nt: TGTGCCAGCAGTTTACGCACTCCGGGACTAGCGGGCGACTGGGCAAATGAGCAGTTCTTC; cdr3_aa: CASSLRTPGLAGDWANEQFF
d_call: TRBD1; v_call: TRBV2; clone_size: NA; j_call: TRBJ2-4; cdr3_nt: TGTGCCAGCAGTGTAAGAGACAGGGGGGACGCCAAAAACATTCAGTACTTC; cdr3_aa: CASSVRDRGDAKNIQYF
d_call: NA; v_call: TRBV2; clone_size: NA; j_call: TRBJ2-3; cdr3_nt: TGTGCCAGCAGTGAACCCGCAGGGTTCGGCACAGATACGCAGTATTTT; cdr3_aa: CASSEPAGFGTDTQYF
d_call: NA; v_call: TRBV11-3; clone_size: NA; j_call: TRBJ2-3; cdr3_nt: TGTGCCAGCAGCTCGGGACTTGCCACAGATACGCAGTATTTT; cdr3_aa: CASSSGLATDTQYF
d_call: NA; v_call: TRBV5-6; clone_size: NA; j_call: TRBJ2-1; cdr3_nt: TGTGCCAGCAGCTTGGTTGTTAGCGGAGCCTACAATGAGCAGTTCTTC; cdr3_aa: CASSLVVSGAYNEQFF
d_call: TRBD2; v_call: TRBV9; clone_size: once; j_call: TRBJ2-3; cdr3_nt: TGTGCCAGCAGCGGTAGCGGGAGGGGAGATACGCAGTATTTT; cdr3_aa: CASSGSGRGDTQYF
d_call: NA; v_call: TRBV10-3; clone_size: NA; j_call: TRBJ2-2; cdr3_nt: TGTGCCATCAGCCTGGGGGGTACCGGGGAGCTGTTTTTT; cdr3_aa: CAISLGGTGELFF
d_call: TRBD1; v_call: TRBV5-4; clone_size: NA; j_call: TRBJ2-3; cdr3_nt: TGTGCCAGCAGCTTGGTGATTGGCCAGGGGGTTTCAACAGATACGCAGTATTTT; cdr3_aa: CASSLVIGQGVSTDTQYF
d_call: TRBD2; v_call: TRBV7-2; clone_size: once; j_call: TRBJ2-1; cdr3_nt: TGTGCCAGCAGCTTAGGGCTAGCGGGAGTAAGGACCTACAATGAGCAGTTCTTC; cdr3_aa: CASSLGLAGVRTYNEQFF
d_call: TRBD1; v_call: TRBV9; clone_size: NA; j_call: TRBJ2-7; cdr3_nt: TGTGCCAGCAGCGGGGGGACAGGGGGCAGCGAGCAGTACTTC; cdr3_aa: CASSGGTGGSEQYF
d_call: NA; v_call: TRBV18; clone_size: NA; j_call: TRBJ2-2; cdr3_nt: TGTGCCAGCTCCCCTATCGGGGGCACCGGGGAGCTGTTTTTT; cdr3_aa: CASSPIGGTGELFF
d_call: NA; v_call: TRBV5-8; clone_size: NA; j_call: TRBJ2-5; cdr3_nt: TGTGCCAGCAGCAATTGGGAGAAAGAGACCCAGTACTTC; cdr3_aa: CASSNWEKETQYF
d_call: TRBD1; v_call: TRBV11-1; clone_size: NA; j_call: TRBJ2-2; cdr3_nt: TGTGCCAGCAGCCGCGGTACAGGGGTGTATACCGGGGAGCTGTTTTTT; cdr3_aa: CASSRGTGVYTGELFF
d_call: TRBD2; v_call: TRBV18; clone_size: NA; j_call: TRBJ2-7; cdr3_nt: TGTGCCAGCTCAGGCACTAGCGACCTAGCCTACGAGCAGTACTTC; cdr3_aa: CASSGTSDLAYEQYF
d_call: NA; v_call: TRBV19; clone_size: NA; j_call: TRBJ2-2; cdr3_nt: TGTGCCAGTAGTATGGACAGTCCCGGGGAGCTGTTTTTT; cdr3_aa: CASSMDSPGELFF
d_call: TRBD1; v_call: TRBV6-1; clone_size: many; j_call: TRBJ1-1; cdr3_nt: TGTGCCAGCAGTGGAGGGGCAGGGGGTGAAGCTGAAGCTTTCTTT; cdr3_aa: CASSGGAGGEAEAFF
d_call: NA; v_call: TRBV6-6; clone_size: NA; j_call: TRBJ1-5; cdr3_nt: TGTGCCAGCAGTCCTGGGGGGGGGCAGGGTCAGCCCCAGCATTTT; cdr3_aa: CASSPGGGQGQPQHF
d_call: TRBD2; v_call: TRBV27; clone_size: NA; j_call: TRBJ2-1; cdr3_nt: TGTGCCAGCAGTATCGCACCTAGCGGGGGCAGCTCCTACAATGAGCAGTTCTTC; cdr3_aa: CASSIAPSGGSSYNEQFF
d_call: TRBD2; v_call: TRBV2; clone_size: NA; j_call: TRBJ2-1; cdr3_nt: TGTGCCAGCAGGGGACTAGCGGGAGCTTACAATGAGCAGTTCTTC; cdr3_aa: CASRGLAGAYNEQFF
d_call: NA; v_call: TRBV9; clone_size: NA; j_call: TRBJ1-2; cdr3_nt: TGTGCCAGCAGCGTAGGTCGGGGGTATGGCTACACCTTC; cdr3_aa: CASSVGRGYGYTF
d_call: TRBD2; v_call: TRBV9; clone_size: NA; j_call: TRBJ2-3; cdr3_nt: TGTGCCAGCAGCGTAGTAGGGCTGGGGCTAGCGGGAGCAACAGATACGCAGTATTTT; cdr3_aa: CASSVVGLGLAGATDTQYF
d_call: TRBD1; v_call: TRBV30; clone_size: NA; j_call: TRBJ1-3; cdr3_nt: TGTGCCTGGAGCCTGACAGGGGCCGGAAACACCATATATTTT; cdr3_aa: CAWSLTGAGNTIYF